These 32 T cell receptor beta chains were sequenced from one sample in a study of blood T cell repertoires in COVID-19. TCRdb's copy holds only in-frame clones and misses some; the assay was immunoSEQ multiplex PCR. The table records about 89,000 clones, 80% of them present only once. The specimen sequenced was peripheral blood. The receptors shown here come from a woman of 80 years or more with acute or convalescent COVID-19.

The chain combines TRBV6-5 with TRBJ2-1, with 9 bases fitting TRBD2. This CDR3 comprises 16 residues. V gave up 3 bases and J gave up 5 bases; unmatched junction bases: 8. From germline, CDR1 is MNHEY and CDR2 SVGAGI. DNA of the CDR3: TGTGCCAGCAGTTATGGCGGCGGGGGGGCAAACAATGAGCAGTTCTTC. Its protein is CASSYGGGGANNEQFF.

The V and J genes are TRBV18 and TRBJ2-7; 14 bases line up with TRBD2. CDR1 and CDR2 (germline): KGHSH, LQKENI. This CDR3 is 16 amino acids long. After removal of 2 bases from V and 7 bases from J, the junction contained 7 bases not matched to a gene. For the CDR3, the DNA is TGTGCCAGCTCACCAGGGACTAGCGGGAGAGCGGGGGAGCAGTACTTC. It yields the protein CASSPGTSGRAGEQYF.

This rearrangement joins TRBV15 to TRBJ2-5; D call uncertain. Trimming removed 5 bases at V and 4 bases at J, with 8 bases between. CDR1 LNHNV and CDR2 YYDKDF come from the germline V gene (reference sequence). The length of the CDR3 is 12 residues. The CDR3 coding sequence is TGTGCCACCAGCGCAAACGGAGAGACCCAGTACTTC. Its translation is CATSANGETQYF.

This clone was counted a few times. The chain links TRBV5-6 to TRBJ2-7, with 11 bases lining up with TRBD1. Germline CDR1 reads SGHDT; CDR2 reads YYEEEE. V dropped 3 bases and J dropped 4; count of bases not matched to a gene: 6. The CDR3 contains 15 residues. The CDR3 region has the DNA TGTGCCAGCAGCTCGGACAGGGGGCCTCGATACGAGCAGTACTTC. Protein: CASSSDRGPRYEQYF.

This chain uses TRBV2 with TRBJ1-2; TRBD1 agrees at 10 bases. Germline V gene lookup returns CDR1 SNHLY and CDR2 FYNNEI. Trimming cost V 3 bases and J 4 bases; bases outside gene matches: 5. This CDR3 spans 15 amino acids. The CDR3 coding sequence is TGTGCCAGCAGTGACGACAGGGGGCGCGTCTATGGCTACACCTTC. Its protein product is CASSDDRGRVYGYTF.

V usage is TRBV4-1 and J usage is TRBJ2-4; weak D call: TRBD2 (5 bases). CDR3 length: 17 amino acids. Germline loops: CDR1 MGHRA, CDR2 YSYEKL. Trimming left V 4 bases short and J 3 bases short, with 19 bases between. The CDR3 region has the DNA TGCGCCAGCAGCCTACGTCGGGGTGATTTGGTCAAAAACATTCAGTACTTC. It is translated as CASSLRRGDLVKNIQYF.

The chain carries TRBV5-8 and TRBJ2-5; TRBD2 aligns across 12 bases. J gave up 5 bases and V 1 base, and 3 bases lay outside the gene matches. This CDR3 comprises 15 residues. CDR1 is SGHTS, CDR2 YDEGEE, per germline. CDR3: CASSLLTSGGETQYF. In DNA form, the CDR3 reads TGTGCCAGCAGCTTGTTAACTAGCGGGGGGGAGACCCAGTACTTC.

There are a few counts of this clone. V is TRBV10-2 and J is TRBJ1-1; D remains ambiguous. Between the trimmed V and J ends, which lost 8 bases and 5 bases, there was a span of 12 bases. CDR3 length: 12 residues. CDR1 is WSHSY, CDR2 SAAADI, per germline. The CDR3 is CASAEGKTEAFF. The DNA of the CDR3 is TGCGCCAGCGCCGAGGGAAAGACTGAAGCTTTCTTT.

The V gene is TRBV5-1, the J gene TRBJ1-3, with 8 bases that match TRBD1. Germline CDR1 is SGHRS and CDR2 is YFSETQ. The junction had 10 bases not matched to a gene; V was cut back by 4 bases and J by 4 bases. The CDR3 covers 16 residues. The CDR3 coding sequence is TGCGCCAGCAGCGCCGGACAGGGCCCGACGGGAAACACCATATATTTT. It yields the protein CASSAGQGPTGNTIYF.

This chain uses TRBV10-3 with TRBJ2-3; TRBD2 is a possible D gene (5 bases). V gave up 4 bases and J gave up 4 bases, with 9 bases separating them. From germline, CDR1 is ENHRY and CDR2 SYGVKD. The length of the CDR3 is 13 residues. The CDR3 region is CAISALAADTQYF. CDR3 DNA: TGTGCCATCAGTGCTCTAGCTGCAGATACGCAGTATTTT.

This chain uses TRBV5-1 with TRBJ2-5; TRBD1 agrees at 9 bases. Germline V lookup: CDR1 SGHRS, CDR2 YFSETQ. The CDR3 runs 15 residues. Trimming at V came to 3 bases and at J to 4 bases, leaving 7 bases not matched to a gene. Here the CDR3 DNA reads TGCGCCAGCAGCTCACAGGGGGCTATAGGAGAGACCCAGTACTTC. Its translation: CASSSQGAIGETQYF.

This chain links TRBV6-5 with TRBJ1-5; TRBD1 agrees at 9 bases. J lost 1 base, V lost 3 bases, and 1 base had no gene match. The CDR3 consists of 15 residues. The germline gives CDR1 MNHEY, CDR2 SVGAGI. CDR3 DNA sequence: TGTGCCAGCAGTTATGGACAGGGGAGCAATCAGCCCCAGCATTTT. Its protein product is CASSYGQGSNQPQHF.

This clone was seen more than once but under ten times. In DNA form, the CDR3 reads TGTGCCAGCAGCTTAAGGACAGCAGGGACCCAGTACTTC. Translating it yields CASSLRTAGTQYF. The J gene is TRBJ2-5, the V gene TRBV11-1; D possibly corresponds to TRBD1 (6 bases). The CDR3 is 13 amino acids. Trimming pared 2 bases from V and 7 bases from J, leaving 11 bases between. Germline-derived CDR1 and CDR2 are SGHAT and FQDESV (reference sequence). The full variable domain, rest sourced from reference TRBV11-1 and TRBJ2-5, is EAEVAQSPRYKITEKSQAVAFWCDPISGHATLYWYRQILGQGPELLVQFQDESVVDDSQLPKDRFSAERLKGVDSTLKIQPAELGDSAMYLCASSLRTAGTQYFGPGTRLLVL.

The J gene is TRBJ2-7, the V gene TRBV7-2, with 7 bases aligning to TRBD2. The CDR3 runs 15 residues. Trimming removed 6 bases from V and 3 bases from J; junction bases left unmatched: 11. Germline V lookup: CDR1 SGHTA, CDR2 FQGNSA. In DNA form, the CDR3 reads TGTGCCAGCAGAAGCCCAGCGGGAACCTTCTACGAGCAGTACTTC. It codes for CASRSPAGTFYEQYF.

V and J are TRBV5-8 and TRBJ2-2; TRBD2 matches at 16 bases. The CDR3 contains 17 residues. The trim removed 4 bases at V and 9 bases at J, leaving 9 bases unmatched. From germline, CDR1 is SGHTS and CDR2 YDEGEE. The CDR3 bases are TGTGCCAGCAGCCCGGGACTAGCGGGAGGGAATCGACGGGAGCTGTTTTTT. It translates to CASSPGLAGGNRRELFF.

The chain joins TRBV20-1 to TRBJ1-1; D is possibly TRBD1 (5 bases). CDR1 DFQATT and CDR2 SNEGSKA come from the germline V gene (reference sequence). V was shortened by 3 bases and J by 1 base, with 15 bases between the two germline ends. The CDR3 is 15 amino acids. CDR3 sequence: CSASGQGLPNTEAFF. CDR3 DNA: TGCAGTGCTAGTGGGCAGGGACTACCGAACACTGAAGCTTTCTTT.

The V call is TRBV12-3 or TRBV12-4, the J call TRBJ1-2; TRBD1 agrees at 8 bases. CDR3 size: 12 residues. V was pared by 4 bases and J by 5 bases, with 0 bases of the junction left unmatched. CDR3: CASSWTGYGYTF. CDR3 nucleotide sequence: TGTGCCAGCAGTTGGACAGGGTATGGCTACACCTTC.

The rearrangement joins TRBV27 to TRBJ2-4; 8 nucleotides agree with TRBD2. J gave up 2 bases and V 5 bases, and 14 bases lay outside the gene matches. The germline V gene encodes CDR1 MNHEY and CDR2 SMNVEV (reference sequence). The CDR3 runs to 18 residues. The CDR3 DNA is TGTGCCAGCAGTCCCGCGGGACTAGGGCTAAAGACCAAAAACATTCAGTACTTC. Its protein product is CASSPAGLGLKTKNIQYF.

V is TRBV5-1 and J is TRBJ2-2, with 8 bases aligning to TRBD1. From germline, CDR1 is SGHRS and CDR2 YFSETQ. This CDR3 has 15 residues. V shed 4 bases and J 3 bases; nucleotides not matched to a gene: 5. The CDR3 coding sequence is TGCGCCAGCAGCCCGGACAGGGAGTACACCGGGGAGCTGTTTTTT. Encoded protein: CASSPDREYTGELFF.

This clone was found a few times. The CDR3 DNA reads as TGCGCCAGCAGCCGCGGGACTAGCTCCTACGAGCAGTACTTC. Its translation: CASSRGTSSYEQYF. The chain combines TRBV5-1 with TRBJ2-7; 8 positions match TRBD2. Trimming removed 4 bases from V and 0 bases from J; junction bases left unmatched: 3. Germline V gene data show CDR1 as SGHRS and CDR2 as YFSETQ. CDR3 length: 14 amino acids.

The chain employs TRBV3-1 (or the pseudogene TRBV3-2) and TRBJ2-7, with TRBD1 matching over 9 bases. CDR1 LGHDT and CDR2 YNNKEL come from the germline V gene (reference sequence). Trimming cost V 6 bases and J 6 bases; bases outside gene matches: 9. This CDR3 has 14 amino acids. CDR3 amino acids: CASRSGTGKVEQYF. CDR3 DNA: TGTGCCAGCAGATCCGGGACAGGGAAAGTCGAGCAGTACTTC.

A few counts support this clone. The J gene is TRBJ1-1, the V gene TRBV5-1; D not certain. Germline V gives CDR1 SGHRS, CDR2 YFSETQ. The CDR3 covers 13 residues. The V and J ends lost 7 bases and 6 bases respectively, with 16 bases between them. CDR3 sequence reads: CASGRDGMSEAFF. The CDR3 bases are TGCGCCAGCGGGAGAGATGGGATGTCTGAAGCTTTCTTT.

The rearrangement uses TRBV30 and TRBJ2-5; TRBD1 matches at 10 bases. V lost 3 bases, J lost 6 bases, and 4 bases stayed unmatched. Germline V gene sequence: CDR1 GTSNPN, CDR2 SVGIG (reference sequence). There are 13 residues in the CDR3. The CDR3 sequence: CAWRDRGKKTQYF. CDR3 DNA: TGTGCCTGGAGGGACAGGGGGAAAAAGACCCAGTACTTC.

The CDR3 reads CASSYFLTGPNTGELFF. CDR3 sequence (DNA): TGTGCCAGCAGTTATTTTTTGACAGGACCGAACACCGGGGAGCTGTTTTTT. This rearrangement joins TRBV6-9 to TRBJ2-2; a possible D gene is TRBD1 (6 bases). This CDR3 contains 17 residues. Germline-derived CDR1 and CDR2 are MNHGY and SVAAGI. V lost 1 base and J lost 0, with 12 bases in between.

V is TRBV7-9 and J is TRBJ1-6, with D perhaps TRBD1 (5 bases). Germline loops: CDR1 SEHNR, CDR2 FQNEAQ (reference sequence). This CDR3 region has 15 residues. V lost 2 bases to trimming and J lost 2 bases, with 7 bases between them. As DNA, the CDR3 is TGTGCCAGCAGCTTACGGGGGGCCTATAATTCACCCCTCCACTTT. It encodes CASSLRGAYNSPLHF.

The chain links TRBV6-5 to TRBJ2-3; 8 nucleotides line up with TRBD2. The germline V gene has CDR1 MNHEY and CDR2 SVGAGI. Unmatched junction bases numbered 7, after V lost 4 bases and J lost 4 bases. The CDR3 is made up of 15 amino acids. DNA of the CDR3: TGTGCCAGCAGTTCCGGGGGGGCGCGGGCAGATACGCAGTATTTT. Protein sequence: CASSSGGARADTQYF.

This chain joins TRBV5-1 and TRBJ2-2; 10 nucleotides agree with TRBD2. Per the germline V gene, CDR1 is SGHRS and CDR2 is YFSETQ. CDR3 length: 16 residues. After removal of 7 bases from V and 4 bases from J, the junction contained 10 bases not matched to a gene. DNA for the CDR3: TGCGCCAGCTGGGCGGGGGCTAGCGGGAGCACCGGGGAGCTGTTTTTT. It codes for CASWAGASGSTGELFF.

The V call is TRBV5-1, the J call TRBJ2-5; tentatively, D is TRBD2 (6 bases). The germline CDR1 and CDR2 sequences are SGHRS and YFSETQ. This CDR3 is 13 amino acids long. The V gene lost 6 bases and the J gene lost 8 bases, with 17 bases spanning the gap. This CDR3 reads CASNELTAGTQYF. CDR3 nucleotides: TGCGCCAGCAACGAACTGACGGCGGGAACCCAGTACTTC.

This chain uses TRBV7-6 with TRBJ2-3; D remains unclear. V lost 7 bases and J lost 3, with 11 bases in between. Per germline, CDR1 SGHVS and CDR2 FNYEAQ. This CDR3 is built from 13 residues. CDR3 coding DNA: TGTGCCAGCATTGGGCGCGTGACAGATACGCAGTATTTT. Translation: CASIGRVTDTQYF.

The chain combines TRBV19 with TRBJ1-2; possibly TRBD1 for D (6 bases). The CDR3 is 15 residues long. Germline CDR1 and CDR2: LNHDA and SQIVND (reference sequence). CDR3 amino acids: CASSTRDMGSYGYTF. The CDR3 DNA sequence: TGTGCTTCTAGTACGAGGGACATGGGGAGTTATGGCTACACCTTC.

The chain has TRBV3-1 (or the pseudogene TRBV3-2) and TRBJ1-1; a weak D match, TRBD1 (6 bases). The germline V and J ends were trimmed by 2 bases and 9 bases, with 10 bases remaining between them. The CDR3 is 12 residues long. Germline lookup yields CDR1 LGHDT and CDR2 YNNKEL (reference sequence). The CDR3 DNA is TGTGCCAGCAGCCAATCCACAGGGCAAGCTTTCTTT. It specifies CASSQSTGQAFF.

This chain connects TRBV29-1 to TRBJ1-5, with TRBD1 matching over 8 bases. This CDR3 is built from 12 residues. V lost 5 bases and J lost 6; bases outside the gene matches: 3. The V gene's germline CDR1 is SQVTM and CDR2 ANQGSEA. This CDR3 is CSVQGAGQPQHF. In DNA, the CDR3 is TGCAGCGTTCAGGGGGCGGGTCAGCCCCAGCATTTT.